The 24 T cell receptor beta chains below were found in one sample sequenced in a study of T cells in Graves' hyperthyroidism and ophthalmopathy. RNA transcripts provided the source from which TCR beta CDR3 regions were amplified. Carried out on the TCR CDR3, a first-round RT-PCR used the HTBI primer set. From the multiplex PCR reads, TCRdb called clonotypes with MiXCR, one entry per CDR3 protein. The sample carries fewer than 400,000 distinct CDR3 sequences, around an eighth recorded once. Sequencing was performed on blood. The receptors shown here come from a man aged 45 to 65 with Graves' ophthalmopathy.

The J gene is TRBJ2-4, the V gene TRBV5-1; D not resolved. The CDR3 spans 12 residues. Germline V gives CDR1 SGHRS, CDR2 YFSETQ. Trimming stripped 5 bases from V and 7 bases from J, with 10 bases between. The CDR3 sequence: CASSLETNIQYF. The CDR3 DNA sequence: TGCGCCAGCAGTCTCGAGACCAACATTCAGTACTTC.

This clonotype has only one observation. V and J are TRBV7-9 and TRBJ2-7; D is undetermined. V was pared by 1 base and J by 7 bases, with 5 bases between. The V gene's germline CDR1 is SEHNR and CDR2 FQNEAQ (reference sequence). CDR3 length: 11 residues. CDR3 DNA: TGTGCCAGCAGCTTAGAGGTGGAGCAGTACTTC. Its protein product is CASSLEVEQYF.

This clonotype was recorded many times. The CDR3 region is CASSLGLGTVYGYTF. The CDR3 region has the DNA TGTGCCAGCAGTTTGGGATTAGGGACAGTCTATGGCTACACCTTC. The chain uses TRBV12-3 or TRBV12-4 and TRBJ1-2; 7 bases are a match to TRBD1. Trimming removed 3 bases from V and 4 bases from J; junction bases left unmatched: 8. The length of the CDR3 is 15 residues.

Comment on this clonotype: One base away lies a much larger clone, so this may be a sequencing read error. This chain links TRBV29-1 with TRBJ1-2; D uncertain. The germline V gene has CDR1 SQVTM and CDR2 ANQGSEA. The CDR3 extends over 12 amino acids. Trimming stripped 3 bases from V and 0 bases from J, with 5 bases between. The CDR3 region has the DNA TGCAGCGTTGATAGGGCTAACTATGGCTACACCTTC. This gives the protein CSVDRANYGYTF.

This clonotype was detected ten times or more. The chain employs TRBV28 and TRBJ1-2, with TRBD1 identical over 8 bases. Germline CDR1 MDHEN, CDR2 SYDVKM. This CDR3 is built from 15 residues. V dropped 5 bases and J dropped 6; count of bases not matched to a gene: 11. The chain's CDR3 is CASSQRTGLSDGYTF. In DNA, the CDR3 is TGTGCCAGCAGTCAGAGGACAGGGCTAAGTGATGGCTACACCTTC.

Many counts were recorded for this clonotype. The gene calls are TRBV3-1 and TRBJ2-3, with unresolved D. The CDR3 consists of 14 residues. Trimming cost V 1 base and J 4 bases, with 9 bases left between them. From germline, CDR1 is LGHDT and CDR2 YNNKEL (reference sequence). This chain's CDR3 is CASSQGFRADTQYF. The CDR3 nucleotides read TGTGCCAGCAGCCAAGGGTTCCGTGCAGATACGCAGTATTTT.

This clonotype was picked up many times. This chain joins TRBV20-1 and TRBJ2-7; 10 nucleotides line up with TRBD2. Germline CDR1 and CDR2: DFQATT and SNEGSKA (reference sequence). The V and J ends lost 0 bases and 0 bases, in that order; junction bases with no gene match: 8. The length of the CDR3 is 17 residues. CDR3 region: CSARDGSGRTSSYEQYF. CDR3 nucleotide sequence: TGCAGTGCTAGAGATGGTAGCGGGAGGACTAGCTCCTACGAGCAGTACTTC.

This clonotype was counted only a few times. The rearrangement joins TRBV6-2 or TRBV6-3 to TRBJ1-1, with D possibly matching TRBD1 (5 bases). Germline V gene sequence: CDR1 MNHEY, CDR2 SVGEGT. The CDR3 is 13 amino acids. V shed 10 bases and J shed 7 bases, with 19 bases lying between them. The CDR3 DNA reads TGTGCCAAGGGGTGGGGTGGGTCGGTTGAAGCTTTCTTT. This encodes CAKGWGGSVEAFF.

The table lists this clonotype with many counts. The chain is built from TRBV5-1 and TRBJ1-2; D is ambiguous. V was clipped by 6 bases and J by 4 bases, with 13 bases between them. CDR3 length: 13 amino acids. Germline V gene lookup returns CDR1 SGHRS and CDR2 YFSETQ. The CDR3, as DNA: TGCGCCAGCAAGGAGGGAGTTGGCTATGGCTACACCTTC. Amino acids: CASKEGVGYGYTF.

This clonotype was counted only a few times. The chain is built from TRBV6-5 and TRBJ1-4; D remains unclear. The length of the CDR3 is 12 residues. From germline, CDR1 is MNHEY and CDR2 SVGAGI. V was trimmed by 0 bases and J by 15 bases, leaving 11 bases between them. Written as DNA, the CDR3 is TGTGCCAGCAGTTACTCTGGCGGTGGGTTGTTTTTT. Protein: CASSYSGGGLFF.

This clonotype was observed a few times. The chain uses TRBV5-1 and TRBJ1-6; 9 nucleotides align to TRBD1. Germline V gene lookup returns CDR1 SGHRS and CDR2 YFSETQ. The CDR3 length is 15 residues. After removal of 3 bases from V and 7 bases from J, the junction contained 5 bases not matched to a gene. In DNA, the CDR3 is TGCGCCAGCAGCTCATCCGGGACAGGGAATTCACCCCTCCACTTT. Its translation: CASSSSGTGNSPLHF.

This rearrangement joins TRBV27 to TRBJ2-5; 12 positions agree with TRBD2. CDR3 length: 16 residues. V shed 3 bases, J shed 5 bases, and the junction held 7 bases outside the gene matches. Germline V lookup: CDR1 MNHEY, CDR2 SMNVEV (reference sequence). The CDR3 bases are TGTGCCAGCAGTTTCCTAGCGGGAGGGTCCGCGGAGACCCAGTACTTC. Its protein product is CASSFLAGGSAETQYF.

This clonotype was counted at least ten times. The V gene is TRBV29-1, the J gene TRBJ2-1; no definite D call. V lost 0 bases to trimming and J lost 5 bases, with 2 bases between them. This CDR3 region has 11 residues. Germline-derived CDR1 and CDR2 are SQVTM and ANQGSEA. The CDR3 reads CSVEDDNEQFF. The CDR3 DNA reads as TGCAGCGTTGAAGACGACAATGAGCAGTTCTTC.

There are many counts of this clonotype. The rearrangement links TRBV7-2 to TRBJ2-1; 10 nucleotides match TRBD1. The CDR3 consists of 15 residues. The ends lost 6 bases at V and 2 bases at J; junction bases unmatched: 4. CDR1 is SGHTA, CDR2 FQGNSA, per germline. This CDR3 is CASSPDRGPYNEQFF. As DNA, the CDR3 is TGTGCCAGCAGTCCCGACAGGGGGCCCTACAATGAGCAGTTCTTC.

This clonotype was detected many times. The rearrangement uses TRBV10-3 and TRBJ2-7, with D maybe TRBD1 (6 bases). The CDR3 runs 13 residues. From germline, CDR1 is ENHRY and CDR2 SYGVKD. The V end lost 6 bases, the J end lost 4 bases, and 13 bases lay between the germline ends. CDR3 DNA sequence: TGTGCCATCAGGAATAGGGGGACGTACGAGCAGTACTTC. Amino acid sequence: CAIRNRGTYEQYF.

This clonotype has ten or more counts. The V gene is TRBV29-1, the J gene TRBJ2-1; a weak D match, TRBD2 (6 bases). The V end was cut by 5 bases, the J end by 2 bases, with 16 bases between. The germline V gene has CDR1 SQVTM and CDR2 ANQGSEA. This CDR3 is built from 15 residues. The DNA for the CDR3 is TGCAGCGTTATGAGGGGCGGGGATACCTACAATGAGCAGTTCTTC. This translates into CSVMRGGDTYNEQFF.

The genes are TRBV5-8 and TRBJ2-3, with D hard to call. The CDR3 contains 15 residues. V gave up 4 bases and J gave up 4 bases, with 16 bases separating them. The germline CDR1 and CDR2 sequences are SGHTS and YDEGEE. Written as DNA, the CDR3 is TGTGCCAGCAGCCCCCCGGAAAGAGCAGCAGATACGCAGTATTTT. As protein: CASSPPERAADTQYF.

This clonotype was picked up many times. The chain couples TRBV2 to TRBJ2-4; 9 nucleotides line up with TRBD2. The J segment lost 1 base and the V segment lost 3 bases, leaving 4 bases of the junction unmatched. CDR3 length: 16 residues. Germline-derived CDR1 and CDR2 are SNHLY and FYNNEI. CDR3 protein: CASSDIAGVAKNIQYF. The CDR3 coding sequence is TGTGCCAGCAGTGATATAGCGGGAGTGGCCAAAAACATTCAGTACTTC.

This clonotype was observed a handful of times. The CDR3 here is CASSFRGGPQHF. The CDR3 bases are TGTGCCAGCAGTTTTCGAGGGGGGCCCCAGCATTTT. This chain connects TRBV12-3 or TRBV12-4 to TRBJ1-5; D is possibly TRBD1 (6 bases). The CDR3 extends over 12 amino acids. V was clipped by 3 bases and J by 9 bases, with 9 bases between them.

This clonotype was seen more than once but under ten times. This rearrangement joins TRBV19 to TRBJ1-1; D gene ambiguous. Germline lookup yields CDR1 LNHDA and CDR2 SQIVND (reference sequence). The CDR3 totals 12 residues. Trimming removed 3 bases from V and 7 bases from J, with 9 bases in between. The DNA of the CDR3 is TGTGCCAGTAGTATGCACGTGGGTGAAGCTTTCTTT. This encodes CASSMHVGEAFF.

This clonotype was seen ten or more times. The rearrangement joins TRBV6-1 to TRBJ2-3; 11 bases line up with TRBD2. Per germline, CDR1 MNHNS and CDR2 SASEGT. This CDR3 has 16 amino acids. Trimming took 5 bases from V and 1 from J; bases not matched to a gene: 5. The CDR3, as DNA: TGTGCCAGCAGTAAGACGGGACTAGCGGGCACAGATACGCAGTATTTT. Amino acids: CASSKTGLAGTDTQYF.

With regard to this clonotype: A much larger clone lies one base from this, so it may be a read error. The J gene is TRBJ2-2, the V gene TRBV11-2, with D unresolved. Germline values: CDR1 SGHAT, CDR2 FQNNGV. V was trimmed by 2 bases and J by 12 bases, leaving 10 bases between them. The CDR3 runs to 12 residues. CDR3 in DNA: TGTGCCAGCAGCTTACGTGCTGGGAAGCTGTTTTTT. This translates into CASSLRAGKLFF.

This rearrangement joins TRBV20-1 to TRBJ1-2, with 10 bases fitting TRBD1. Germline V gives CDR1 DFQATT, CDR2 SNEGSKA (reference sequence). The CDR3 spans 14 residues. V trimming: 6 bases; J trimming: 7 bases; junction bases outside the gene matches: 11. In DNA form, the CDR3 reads TGCAGTGCCGGAGCATGGGACAGGGGAGGTGGCTACACCTTC. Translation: CSAGAWDRGGGYTF.

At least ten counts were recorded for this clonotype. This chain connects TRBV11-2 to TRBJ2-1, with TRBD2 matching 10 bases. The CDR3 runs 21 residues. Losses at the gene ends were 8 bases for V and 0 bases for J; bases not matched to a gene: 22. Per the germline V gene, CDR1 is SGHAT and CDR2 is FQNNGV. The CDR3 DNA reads TGTGCCAGCTCCTACACAACGCTGCTAGCGGGAGACACTAGCTCCTACAATGAGCAGTTCTTC. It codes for CASSYTTLLAGDTSSYNEQFF.